This note documents a single T cell receptor beta chain sequence. The target antigen is unknown. This specimen comes from a study of chemoradiotherapy in HPV16-positive cancers. Findings and limits, study-wide: For HPV16-positive patients, expanding HPV-responsive T cells associated with longer recurrence-free survival.

Sequencing was performed with immunoSEQ multiplex PCR; in TCRdb, only in-frame clones are kept and a portion is missing. The data contain around 12,000 clones, around 82% of them singletons. CDR1 and CDR2 (germline): DFQATT, SNEGSKA (reference sequence). This CDR3 is 10 amino acids long. The TCR originated in a human donor with HPV-associated anogenital cancer. Sample acquisition took place from a patient who underwent chemoradiotherapy. The chain couples TRBV20-1 to TRBJ2-7, with D uncertain. The CDR3, as DNA: TGCAGCCCTAGAGGTAGCGAGCAGTACTTC. This gives the protein CSPRGSEQYF.